These 16 T cell receptor beta chains originate from one sample sequenced in a study of T cells after yellow fever vaccination. MiXCR, run by TCRdb on the 5' RACE reads, gives a single entry per CDR3 protein. Among tens of thousands of distinct CDR3 sequences listed, over 9.5% were seen once. The material sequenced was PBMCs, either bulk or a sorted T-cell subset (CD4+, CD8+, memory, or dextramer-sorted; not recorded which), taken more than 14 days after the first yellow fever vaccination. The source is a man aged 18 to 29 who received the YFV17D yellow fever vaccine.

This clonotype occurred many times. The V call is TRBV29-1, the J call TRBJ1-1; TRBD1 matches 11 bases. Trimming took 7 bases from V and 0 from J; bases not matched to a gene: 7. CDR3 length: 15 residues. CDR1 and CDR2 (germline): SQVTM, ANQGSEA. The CDR3 here is CSGTGGWGMNTEAFF. CDR3 nucleotide sequence: TGCAGCGGGACAGGGGGCTGGGGTATGAACACTGAAGCTTTCTTT.

This clonotype has at least ten counts. The chain employs TRBV4-3 and TRBJ1-2; the D is unclear. Per germline, CDR1 LGHNA and CDR2 YSLEER. V shed 0 bases and J shed 1 base, with 9 bases lying between them. This CDR3 contains 15 residues. CDR3 in DNA: TGCGCCAGCAGCCAAGAGTCGCTGGGTAACTATGGCTACACCTTC. Protein product: CASSQESLGNYGYTF.

This clonotype has a count of ten or more. V is TRBV5-1 and J is TRBJ2-3, with a weak D call TRBD1 (6 bases). The germline V and J ends were trimmed by 7 bases and 4 bases, with 13 bases remaining between them. Germline V gene data show CDR1 as SGHRS and CDR2 as YFSETQ. The CDR3 is made up of 13 amino acids. CDR3 loop: CASRDTPSDTQYF. In DNA form, the CDR3 reads TGCGCCAGCCGGGACACACCTTCAGATACGCAGTATTTT.

The table lists this clonotype with many counts. V and J are TRBV20-1 and TRBJ1-1; unclear D gene. Trimming shortened V by 4 bases and J by 1 base, and 7 bases separated the two germline ends. Germline V gene sequence: CDR1 DFQATT, CDR2 SNEGSKA (reference sequence). The CDR3 is 12 residues long. The CDR3: CSAIETNTEAFF. Here the CDR3 DNA reads TGCAGTGCTATAGAGACGAACACTGAAGCTTTCTTT.

This clonotype showed up many times. The chain combines TRBV7-6 with TRBJ2-7; D gene unclear. This CDR3 comprises 14 residues. The V gene lost 5 bases and the J gene lost 3 bases, with 14 bases spanning the gap. CDR1 SGHVS and CDR2 FNYEAQ come from the germline V gene. DNA for the CDR3: TGTGCCAGCAGCATCGGGCCGATCGGCTACGAGCAGTACGTC. Translation gives CASSIGPIGYEQYV.

At least ten counts were recorded for this clonotype. The chain recombines TRBV7-6 with TRBJ2-2, with D possibly called TRBD1 or TRBD2 (5 bases each). The CDR3 sequence is 15 residues long. Germline CDR1 is SGHVS and CDR2 is FNYEAQ. The ends were cut back, 1 base at V and 4 bases at J, with 10 bases in the middle. CDR3 region: CASSLVRGVTGELFF. The CDR3 DNA reads as TGTGCCAGCAGCTTAGTGAGGGGCGTCACCGGGGAGCTGTTTTTT. The full variable domain, its missing parts supplied by reference TRBV7-6 and TRBJ2-2, is GAGVSQSPRYKVTKRGQDVALRCDPISGHVSLYWYRQALGQGPEFLTYFNYEAQQDKSGLPNDRFSAERPEGSISTLTIQRTEQRDSAMYRCASSLVRGVTGELFFGEGSRLTVL.

Comments on this clonotype: One base away lies a much larger clone, so this may be a sequencing read error. The chain combines TRBV28 with TRBJ1-5; unclear D gene. The CDR3 loop spans 12 amino acids. Germline lookup yields CDR1 MDHEN and CDR2 SYDVKM. CDR3 loop: CASSFFNQHQHF. In nucleotides, the CDR3 is TGTGCCAGCAGTTTCTTTAATCAGCACCAGCATTTT.

This clonotype occurred many times. The chain is built from TRBV4-3 and TRBJ1-1; D remains ambiguous. V shed 5 bases and J shed 0 bases, with 10 bases lying between them. CDR3 length equals 14 residues. Germline V gene sequence: CDR1 LGHNA, CDR2 YSLEER. The CDR3, as DNA: TGCGCCAGCAGCAGGCAACATATGAACACTGAAGCTTTCTTT. Protein sequence: CASSRQHMNTEAFF.

This clonotype was counted many times. This chain links TRBV19 with TRBJ2-7; D gene uncertain. The CDR3 is 12 residues long. The ends were cut back, 4 bases at V and 1 base at J, with 5 bases in the middle. CDR1 and CDR2 from the germline V gene are LNHDA and SQIVND (reference sequence). CDR3 loop: CASSTGSYEQYF. CDR3 nucleotide sequence: TGTGCCAGTAGTACAGGATCCTACGAGCAGTACTTC. The complete variable domain, with remaining parts taken from reference TRBV19 and TRBJ2-7, reads DGGITQSPKYLFRKEGQNVTLSCEQNLNHDAMYWYRQDPGQGLRLIYYSQIVNDFQKGDIAEGYSVSREKKESFPLTVTSAQKNPTAFYLCASSTGSYEQYFGPGTRLTVT.

This clonotype has at least ten counts. The rearrangement uses TRBV19 and TRBJ2-1; D assignment may be TRBD1 or TRBD2 (5 bases each). Germline loops: CDR1 LNHDA, CDR2 SQIVND (reference sequence). V lost 3 bases, J lost 8 bases, and 17 bases lay in between. This CDR3 has 15 residues. In nucleotides, the CDR3 is TGTGCCAGTAGTATTATGGGGGAATTGAGGCATGAGCAGTTCTTC. This sequence encodes CASSIMGELRHEQFF.

This clonotype was detected many times. This chain uses TRBV7-2 with TRBJ2-3; 15 bases map to TRBD2. In germline, CDR1 is SGHTA, CDR2 FQGNSA. The CDR3 spans 15 residues. J was trimmed by 4 bases and V by 6 bases; bases with no gene match: 2. This CDR3 reads CASSGLAGGPDTQYF. In DNA form, the CDR3 reads TGTGCCAGCAGTGGACTAGCGGGGGGGCCAGATACGCAGTATTTT.

This sequence joins TRBV15 and TRBJ2-7, with unresolved D. Trimming shortened V by 5 bases and J by 4 bases, and 15 bases separated the two germline ends. The CDR3 sequence is 14 residues long. Germline V gene lookup returns CDR1 LNHNV and CDR2 YYDKDF (reference sequence). The DNA for the CDR3 is TGTGCCACCAGCGCTAGGCCGGAGATTTACGAGCAGTACTTC. It translates to CATSARPEIYEQYF. Using reference TRBV15 and TRBJ2-7 for the parts outside the CDR3, the full variable domain is DAMVIQNPRYQVTQFGKPVTLSCSQTLNHNVMYWYQQKSSQAPKLLFHYYDKDFNNEADTPDNFQSRRPNTSFCFLDIRSPGLGDTAMYLCATSARPEIYEQYFGPGTRLTVT.

This clonotype was counted between two and nine times. The chain has TRBV5-4 and TRBJ1-6; perhaps TRBD1 as D (5 bases). The CDR3 runs 15 residues. CDR1 is SGHNT, CDR2 YYREEE, per germline (reference sequence). Trimming left V 1 base short and J 5 bases short, with 10 bases between. The CDR3 protein is CASSLPGANNSPLHF. The CDR3 DNA follows: TGTGCCAGCAGCTTGCCCGGGGCCAATAATTCACCCCTCCACTTT.

This clonotype was counted at least ten times. The gene calls are TRBV7-2 and TRBJ1-3; D not resolved. The CDR3 sequence is 14 residues long. The germline V gene encodes CDR1 SGHTA and CDR2 FQGNSA. The ends were cut back, 1 base at V and 2 bases at J, with 6 bases in the middle. Written as DNA, the CDR3 is TGTGCCAGCAGCTTAGTCCGGGCTGGAAACACCATATATTTT. Translation gives CASSLVRAGNTIYF.

Of note for this clonotype: This sequence may be a read error, since a much larger clone differs from it by one base. This chain links TRBV7-7 with TRBJ2-5, with 9 bases identical to TRBD1. Germline V gives CDR1 SSHAT, CDR2 FNYEAQ (reference sequence). The CDR3 sequence is 15 residues long. The CDR3: CDSSSGTGWYETQYF. The CDR3 nucleotides read TGTGATAGCAGCTCCGGGACAGGGTGGTACGAGACCCAGTACTTC.

At least ten counts were recorded for this clonotype. The chain employs TRBV5-4 and TRBJ2-3, with a tentative D call TRBD1 (6 bases). V lost 4 bases, J lost 0 bases, and 15 bases lay in between. The CDR3 is 16 residues long. Germline V CDR1 and CDR2: SGHNT, YYREEE (reference sequence). The DNA of the CDR3 is TGTGCCAGCAGCGCGTGGACAGCAACTAGCACAGATACGCAGTATTTT. Residues: CASSAWTATSTDTQYF. The full variable domain, rest sourced from reference TRBV5-4 and TRBJ2-3, is ETGVTQSPTHLIKTRGQQVTLRCSSQSGHNTVSWYQQALGQGPQFIFQYYREEENGRGNFPPRFSGLQFPNYSSELNVNALELDDSALYLCASSAWTATSTDTQYFGPGTRLTVL.